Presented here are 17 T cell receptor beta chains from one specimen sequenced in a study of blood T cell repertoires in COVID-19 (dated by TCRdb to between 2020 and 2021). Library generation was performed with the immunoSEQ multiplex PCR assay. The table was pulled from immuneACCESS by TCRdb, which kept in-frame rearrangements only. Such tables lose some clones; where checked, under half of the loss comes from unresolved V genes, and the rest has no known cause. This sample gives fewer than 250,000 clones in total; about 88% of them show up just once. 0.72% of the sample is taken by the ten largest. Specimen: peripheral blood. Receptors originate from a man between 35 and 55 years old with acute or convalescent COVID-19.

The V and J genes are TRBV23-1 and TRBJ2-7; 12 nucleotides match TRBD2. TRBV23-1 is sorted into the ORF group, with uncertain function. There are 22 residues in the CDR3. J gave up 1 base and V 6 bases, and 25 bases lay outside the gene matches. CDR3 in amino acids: CASRPRRAPGLAGKGLSYEQYF. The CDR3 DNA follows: TGCGCCAGCAGGCCAAGAAGAGCACCGGGACTAGCGGGCAAAGGACTATCCTACGAGCAGTACTTC.

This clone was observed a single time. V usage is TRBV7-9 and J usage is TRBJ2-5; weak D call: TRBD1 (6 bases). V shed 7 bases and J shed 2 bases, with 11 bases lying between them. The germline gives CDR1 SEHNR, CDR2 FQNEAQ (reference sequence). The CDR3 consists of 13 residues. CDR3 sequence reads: CASITQGQETQYF. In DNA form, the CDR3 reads TGTGCCAGCATCACCCAGGGGCAAGAGACCCAGTACTTC.

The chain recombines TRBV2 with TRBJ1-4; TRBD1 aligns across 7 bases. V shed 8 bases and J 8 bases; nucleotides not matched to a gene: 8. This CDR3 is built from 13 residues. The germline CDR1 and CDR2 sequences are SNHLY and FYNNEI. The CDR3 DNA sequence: TGTGCCAGCGAACAAACAGGGGAGGAAAAACTGTTTTTT. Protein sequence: CASEQTGEEKLFF.

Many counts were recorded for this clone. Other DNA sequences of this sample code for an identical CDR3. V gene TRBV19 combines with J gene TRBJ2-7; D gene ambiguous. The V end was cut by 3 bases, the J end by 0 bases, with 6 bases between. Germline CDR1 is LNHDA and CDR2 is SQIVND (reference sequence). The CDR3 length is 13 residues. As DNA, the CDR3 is TGTGCCAGTAGTATTGAGGCCTCCTACGAGCAGTACTTC. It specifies CASSIEASYEQYF. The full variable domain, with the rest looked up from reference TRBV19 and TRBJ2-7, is DGGITQSPKYLFRKEGQNVTLSCEQNLNHDAMYWYRQDPGQGLRLIYYSQIVNDFQKGDIAEGYSVSREKKESFPLTVTSAQKNPTAFYLCASSIEASYEQYFGPGTRLTVT.

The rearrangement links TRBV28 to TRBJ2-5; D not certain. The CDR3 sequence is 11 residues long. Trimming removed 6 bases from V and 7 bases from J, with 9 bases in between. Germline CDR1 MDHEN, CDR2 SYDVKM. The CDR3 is CASSPAGTQYF. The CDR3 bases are TGTGCCAGCAGCCCTGCCGGGACCCAGTACTTC.

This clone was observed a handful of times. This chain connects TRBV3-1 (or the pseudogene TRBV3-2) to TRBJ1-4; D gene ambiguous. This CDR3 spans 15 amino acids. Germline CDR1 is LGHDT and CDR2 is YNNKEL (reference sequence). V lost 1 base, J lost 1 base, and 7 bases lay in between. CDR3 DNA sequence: TGTGCCAGCAGCCAAGTAGGGAGAACTAATGAAAAACTGTTTTTT. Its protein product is CASSQVGRTNEKLFF.

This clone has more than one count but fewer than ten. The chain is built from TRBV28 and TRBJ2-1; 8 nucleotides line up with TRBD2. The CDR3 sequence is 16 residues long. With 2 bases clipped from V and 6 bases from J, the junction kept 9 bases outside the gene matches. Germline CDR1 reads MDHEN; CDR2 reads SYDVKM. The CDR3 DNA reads TGTGCCAGCAGTTTACTAGCGGGCCGGGGTTTCAATGAGCAGTTCTTC. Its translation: CASSLLAGRGFNEQFF.

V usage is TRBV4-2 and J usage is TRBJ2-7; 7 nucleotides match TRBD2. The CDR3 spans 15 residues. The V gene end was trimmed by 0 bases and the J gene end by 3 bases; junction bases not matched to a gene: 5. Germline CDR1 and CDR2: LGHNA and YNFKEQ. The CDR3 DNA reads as TGTGCCAGCAGCCAAGAGGCTAGCGGATTCTACGAGCAGTACTTC. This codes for CASSQEASGFYEQYF.

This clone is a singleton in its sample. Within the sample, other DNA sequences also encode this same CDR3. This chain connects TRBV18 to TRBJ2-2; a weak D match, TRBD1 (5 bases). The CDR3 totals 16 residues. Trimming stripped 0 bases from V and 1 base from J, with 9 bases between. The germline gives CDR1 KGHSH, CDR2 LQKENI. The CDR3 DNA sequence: TGTGCCAGCTCACCACCCGGTCAGGGGAACACCGGGGAGCTGTTTTTT. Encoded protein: CASSPPGQGNTGELFF.

CDR3 sequence (DNA): TGTGCCAGCATGGGGGGAGGACATAAGGCCGGGGAGCTGTTTTTT. The encoded protein is CASMGGGHKAGELFF. V usage is TRBV27 and J usage is TRBJ2-2, with D tentatively TRBD2 (6 bases). This CDR3 has 15 amino acids. Germline-derived CDR1 and CDR2 are MNHEY and SMNVEV (reference sequence). Trimming left V 7 bases short and J 6 bases short, with 18 bases between.

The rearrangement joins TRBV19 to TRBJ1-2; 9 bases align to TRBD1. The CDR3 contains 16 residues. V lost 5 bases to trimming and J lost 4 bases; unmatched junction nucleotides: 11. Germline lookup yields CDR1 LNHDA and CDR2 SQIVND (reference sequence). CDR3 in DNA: TGTGCCAGTAGTGTTCGAACAGGGGGCGCGAGCTATGGCTACACCTTC. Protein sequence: CASSVRTGGASYGYTF.

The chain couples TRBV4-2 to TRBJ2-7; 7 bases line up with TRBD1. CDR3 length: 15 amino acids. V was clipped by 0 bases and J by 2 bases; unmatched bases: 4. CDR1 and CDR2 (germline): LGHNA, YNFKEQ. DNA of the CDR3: TGTGCCAGCAGCCAAGAGGGACAGTTTGCCTACGAGCAGTACTTC. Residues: CASSQEGQFAYEQYF.

CDR3 loop: CASSIPYSGGRSNQPQHF. CDR3 DNA: TGTGCCAGTAGTATCCCCTACTCAGGGGGCCGAAGCAATCAGCCCCAGCATTTT. This chain uses TRBV19 with TRBJ1-5; 8 bases align to TRBD1. The germline gives CDR1 LNHDA, CDR2 SQIVND (reference sequence). The CDR3 sequence is 18 residues long. With V trimmed by 3 bases and J by 1 base, 11 bases remained unmatched.

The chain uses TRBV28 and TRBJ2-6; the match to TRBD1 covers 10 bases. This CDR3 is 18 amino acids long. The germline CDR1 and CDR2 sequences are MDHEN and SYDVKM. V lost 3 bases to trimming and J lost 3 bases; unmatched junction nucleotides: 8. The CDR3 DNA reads TGTGCCAGCAGTTTGTTAGGGACAGGGGTTGGTGGGGCCAACGTCCTGACTTTC. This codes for CASSLLGTGVGGANVLTF.

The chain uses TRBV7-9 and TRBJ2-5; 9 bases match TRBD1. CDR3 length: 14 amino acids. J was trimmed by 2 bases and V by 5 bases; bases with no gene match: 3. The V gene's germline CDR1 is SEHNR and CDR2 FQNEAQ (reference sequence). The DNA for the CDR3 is TGTGCCAGCAGCCCAGACAGGGGGCAAGAGACCCAGTACTTC. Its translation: CASSPDRGQETQYF.

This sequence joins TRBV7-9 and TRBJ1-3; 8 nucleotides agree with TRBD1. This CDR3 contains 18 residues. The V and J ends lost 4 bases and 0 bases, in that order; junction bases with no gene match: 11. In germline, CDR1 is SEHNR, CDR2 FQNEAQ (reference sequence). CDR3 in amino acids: CASSSPDRGRPSGNTIYF. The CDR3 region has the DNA TGTGCCAGCAGCTCACCTGACAGGGGTCGACCCTCTGGAAACACCATATATTTT.

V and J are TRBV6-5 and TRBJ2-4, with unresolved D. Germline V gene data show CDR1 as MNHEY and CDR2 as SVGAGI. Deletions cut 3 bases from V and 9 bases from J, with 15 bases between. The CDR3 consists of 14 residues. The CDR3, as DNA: TGTGCCAGCAGTTATAGTTCGCCGGGTGGCATTCAGTACTTC. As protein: CASSYSSPGGIQYF.